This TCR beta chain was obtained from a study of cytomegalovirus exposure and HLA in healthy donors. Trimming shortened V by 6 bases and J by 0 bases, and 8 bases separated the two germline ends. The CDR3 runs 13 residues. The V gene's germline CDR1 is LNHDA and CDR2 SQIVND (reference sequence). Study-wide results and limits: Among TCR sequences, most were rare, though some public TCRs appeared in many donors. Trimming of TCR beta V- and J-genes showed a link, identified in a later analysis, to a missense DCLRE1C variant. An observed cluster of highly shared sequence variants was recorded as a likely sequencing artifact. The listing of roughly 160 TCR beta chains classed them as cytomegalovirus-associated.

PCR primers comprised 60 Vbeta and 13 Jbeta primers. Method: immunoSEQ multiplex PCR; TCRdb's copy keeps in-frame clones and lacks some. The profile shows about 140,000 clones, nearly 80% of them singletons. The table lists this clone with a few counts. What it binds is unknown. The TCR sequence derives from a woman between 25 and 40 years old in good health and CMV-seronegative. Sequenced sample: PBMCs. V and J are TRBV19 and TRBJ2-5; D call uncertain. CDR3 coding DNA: TGTGCCAGTAGGCGCACCTACCAAGAGACCCAGTACTTC. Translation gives CASRRTYQETQYF.